These 25 T cell receptor beta chains share one sample of origin, sequenced in a study of response to subunit inactivated influenza vaccine. In TCRdb, the RT-PCR reads were re-called with MiXCR into one record per CDR3 protein. The sample lists 550,000 to 600,000 distinct CDR3 sequences; 12% were seen once. Sequenced here: PBMCs from blood, sampled on the day of vaccination. All receptors come from a man aged 45-65 years who received an inactivated influenza vaccine.

This clonotype came up a few times. This rearrangement joins TRBV6-2 or TRBV6-3 to TRBJ2-1; 10 nucleotides match TRBD2. The CDR3 runs 17 residues. Germline CDR1 MNHEY, CDR2 SVGEGT. V trimming: 6 bases; J trimming: 0 bases; junction bases outside the gene matches: 8. CDR3 sequence: CASRPGTSAFSYNEQFF. The CDR3 coding sequence is TGTGCCAGCAGACCCGGGACTAGCGCTTTCTCCTACAATGAGCAGTTCTTC.

The V and J genes are TRBV10-3 and TRBJ1-1; 10 bases line up with TRBD1. This CDR3 is built from 16 residues. Germline CDR1 is ENHRY and CDR2 is SYGVKD. The trim removed 4 bases at V and 4 bases at J, leaving 9 bases unmatched. In DNA, the CDR3 is TGTGCCATCAGTGCGGGGACAGGGGAAGCGCGCACTGAAGCTTTCTTT. Its translation: CAISAGTGEARTEAFF.

CDR3 nucleotide sequence: TGTGCCAGCAGTTACTCCCGACTAGCGGGTGACACCGGGGAGCTGTTTTTT. Protein product: CASSYSRLAGDTGELFF. The rearrangement uses TRBV6-5 and TRBJ2-2, with 10 bases aligning to TRBD2. With V trimmed by 0 bases and J by 3 bases, 4 bases remained unmatched. CDR3 length equals 17 residues. Germline CDR1 is MNHEY and CDR2 is SVGAGI.

This rearrangement joins TRBV5-1 to TRBJ2-3; TRBD2 agrees at 11 bases. The CDR3 is made up of 17 amino acids. V lost 4 bases and J lost 0; bases outside the gene matches: 7. Germline V gene data show CDR1 as SGHRS and CDR2 as YFSETQ. The CDR3 loop reads CASSHGTSGLSTDTQYF. CDR3 nucleotides: TGCGCCAGCAGCCATGGGACTAGCGGTCTTAGCACAGATACGCAGTATTTT.

This clonotype showed up just a few times. The chain uses TRBV5-1 and TRBJ2-1; maybe TRBD2 (5 bases). The germline V and J ends were trimmed by 4 bases and 7 bases, with 18 bases remaining between them. The CDR3 covers 15 residues. Germline CDR1 is SGHRS and CDR2 is YFSETQ. CDR3 coding DNA: TGCGCCAGCAGCAGGGATTCGACCACGGGAAATGAGCAGTTCTTC. Encoded protein: CASSRDSTTGNEQFF.

The chain is built from TRBV5-1 and TRBJ2-2; 12 nucleotides line up with TRBD1. The CDR3 length is 19 residues. V lost 4 bases, J lost 1 base, and 11 bases stayed unmatched. Germline CDR1 and CDR2: SGHRS and YFSETQ. In DNA form, the CDR3 reads TGCGCCAGCAGCCAGGGACAGGGGGCGAGGATAATGAACACCGGGGAGCTGTTTTTT. Translation: CASSQGQGARIMNTGELFF. The whole variable domain, filled in from reference TRBV5-1 and TRBJ2-2, reads KAGVTQTPRYLIKTRGQQVTLSCSPISGHRSVSWYQQTPGQGLQFLFEYFSETQRNKGNFPGRFSGRQFSNSRSEMNVSTLELGDSALYLCASSQGQGARIMNTGELFFGEGSRLTVL.

This clonotype was detected only a few times. The chain links TRBV29-1 to TRBJ2-6; D is ambiguous. Trimming removed 6 bases from V and 4 bases from J, with 7 bases in between. From germline, CDR1 is SQVTM and CDR2 ANQGSEA. The CDR3 length is 12 residues. In DNA form, the CDR3 reads TGCAGCGTCTTACAGGGGGCCAACGTCCTGACTTTC. Translated, it gives CSVLQGANVLTF. The whole variable domain, remainder taken from reference TRBV29-1 and TRBJ2-6, is SAVISQKPSRDICQRGTSLTIQCQVDSQVTMMFWYRQQPGQSLTLIATANQGSEATYESGFVIDKFPISRPNLTFSTLTVSNMSPEDSSIYLCSVLQGANVLTFGAGSRLTVL.

Only a few counts were recorded for this clonotype. The chain links TRBV5-1 to TRBJ2-2; the match to TRBD2 covers 10 bases. Germline CDR1 reads SGHRS; CDR2 reads YFSETQ. After removal of 2 bases from V and 5 bases from J, the junction contained 3 bases not matched to a gene. The CDR3 consists of 15 residues. The CDR3 DNA reads TGCGCCAGCAGCTTACCGGGACTAGCGACCGGGGAGCTGTTTTTT. Its translation is CASSLPGLATGELFF.

This clonotype was counted at least ten times. The V and J genes are TRBV10-3 and TRBJ2-1; maybe TRBD2 (7 bases). CDR3 length: 17 residues. Trimming took off 5 bases at V and 7 bases at J, with 24 bases between the two ends. CDR1 and CDR2 (germline): ENHRY, SYGVKD. The CDR3 DNA follows: TGTGCCATCAGTACCGCGGGGGCCCCATTTCGACGGAATGAGCAGTTCTTC. Protein product: CAISTAGAPFRRNEQFF.

V is TRBV3-1 and J is TRBJ2-7; D unresolved. The CDR3 loop spans 13 amino acids. Germline values: CDR1 LGHDT, CDR2 YNNKEL (reference sequence). Trimming pared 0 bases from V and 6 bases from J, leaving 9 bases between. The CDR3 sequence: CASSQEPPFEQYF. CDR3 sequence (DNA): TGTGCCAGCAGCCAAGAACCCCCCTTCGAGCAGTACTTC.

The gene calls are TRBV11-2 and TRBJ1-2; 9 bases line up with TRBD1. Germline-derived CDR1 and CDR2 are SGHAT and FQNNGV. There are 16 residues in the CDR3. V was pared by 5 bases and J by 4 bases, with 11 bases of the junction left unmatched. Here the CDR3 reads CASSRDRVGYGYGYTF. In DNA form, the CDR3 reads TGTGCCAGCAGCCGGGACAGGGTCGGTTATGGCTATGGCTACACCTTC.

This clonotype was seen a handful of times. The V and J genes are TRBV20-1 and TRBJ2-5; 9 bases line up with TRBD1. Germline V gives CDR1 DFQATT, CDR2 SNEGSKA (reference sequence). The CDR3 runs 14 residues. The V segment lost 0 bases and the J segment 4 bases; nucleotides outside the gene matches: 3. CDR3 in amino acids: CSARDGTGRETQYF. The DNA for the CDR3 is TGCAGTGCTAGAGACGGGACAGGGAGAGAGACCCAGTACTTC.

This clonotype has just a few counts. The gene calls are TRBV12-3 or TRBV12-4 and TRBJ2-1; TRBD1 might be the D (6 bases). The CDR3 runs 15 residues. V was shortened by 3 bases and J by 6 bases, with 15 bases between the two germline ends. CDR3 sequence (DNA): TGTGCCAGCAGTTTTGGGACATCACCCCCCAATGAGCAGTTCTTC. Translated, it gives CASSFGTSPPNEQFF.

The CDR3 DNA reads TGTGCCAGCAGCCTGAGCGGGAGTAGCGATACGCAGTATTTT. This codes for CASSLSGSSDTQYF. The chain has TRBV7-2 and TRBJ2-3; 8 bases agree with TRBD2. V dropped 5 bases and J dropped 6; count of bases not matched to a gene: 7. The CDR3 covers 14 residues. Germline V gives CDR1 SGHTA, CDR2 FQGNSA.

The chain links TRBV18 to TRBJ2-3; 12 bases map to TRBD2. With 3 bases clipped from V and 0 bases from J, the junction kept 4 bases outside the gene matches. Looked up from germline, CDR1 is KGHSH and CDR2 is LQKENI. CDR3 length: 17 amino acids. CDR3 amino acids: CASSPGLAGISTDTQYF. The CDR3 DNA follows: TGTGCCAGCTCACCTGGACTAGCGGGAATCAGCACAGATACGCAGTATTTT.

The chain employs TRBV14 and TRBJ2-2, with a tentative D call TRBD2 (6 bases). The germline V gene has CDR1 SGHDN and CDR2 FVKESK. The CDR3 covers 18 residues. V was shortened by 4 bases and J by 5 bases, with 23 bases between the two germline ends. Here the CDR3 reads CASSPYWTATGRTGELFF. CDR3 DNA: TGTGCCAGCAGCCCTTACTGGACGGCCACGGGGAGGACCGGGGAGCTGTTTTTT.

In the case of this clonotype: A read error may explain this, as a much larger clone is one base away. The chain carries TRBV28 and TRBJ1-1, with no clear D. Trimming cost V 3 bases and J 13 bases, with 15 bases left between them. The CDR3 runs to 12 residues. Per the germline V gene, CDR1 is MDHEN and CDR2 is SYDVKM. The CDR3 nucleotides read TGTGCCAGCAGTTTTGGCAGGTTACCAGTTTTCTTT. Its translation is CASSFGRLPVFF.

This clonotype was detected only a few times. The chain employs TRBV12-3 or TRBV12-4 and TRBJ2-3, with D unresolved. V gave up 6 bases and J gave up 6 bases, with 13 bases separating them. The length of the CDR3 is 13 residues. Here the CDR3 DNA reads TGTGCCAGCAGAAAGACCCGGCGGGATACGCAGTATTTT. Translated: CASRKTRRDTQYF.

This clonotype appeared a few times. The chain links TRBV20-1 to TRBJ2-5; 13 positions agree with TRBD2. CDR3 length equals 16 residues. The ends lost 3 bases at V and 3 bases at J; junction bases unmatched: 7. Germline loops: CDR1 DFQATT, CDR2 SNEGSKA (reference sequence). CDR3 in DNA: TGCAGTGCTAGTCCCCTAGGACTAGCGGGGGAAGAGACCCAGTACTTC. It codes for CSASPLGLAGEETQYF.

This clonotype was picked up a small number of times. The chain links TRBV6-2 or TRBV6-3 to TRBJ1-3; D is perhaps TRBD1 (5 bases). The V end was cut by 5 bases, the J end by 1 base, with 9 bases between. This CDR3 is 14 amino acids long. From germline, CDR1 is MNHEY and CDR2 SVGEGT. CDR3 in DNA: TGTGCCAGCAGTGGGGGACTTTCTGGAAACACCATATATTTT. Its translation: CASSGGLSGNTIYF.

The V and J genes are TRBV28 and TRBJ2-1; D ambiguous. V lost 5 bases to trimming and J lost 8 bases, with 19 bases between them. Germline lookup yields CDR1 MDHEN and CDR2 SYDVKM. The CDR3 length is 15 residues. CDR3 region: CASSPLNAQSDEQFF. DNA of the CDR3: TGTGCCAGCAGTCCACTAAACGCCCAGAGCGATGAGCAGTTCTTC.

This clonotype showed up just a few times. V and J are TRBV5-1 and TRBJ2-1; TRBD1 matches at 11 bases. The germline V gene encodes CDR1 SGHRS and CDR2 YFSETQ. Losses at the gene ends were 4 bases for V and 8 bases for J; bases not matched to a gene: 8. CDR3 length: 15 amino acids. CDR3 DNA: TGCGCCAGCAGCCATGGACAGGGGGCGTTGGATGAGCAGTTCTTC. It encodes CASSHGQGALDEQFF.

The chain joins TRBV20-1 to TRBJ2-7; D gene uncertain. CDR3 length equals 15 residues. Germline lookup yields CDR1 DFQATT and CDR2 SNEGSKA (reference sequence). V was pared by 0 bases and J by 3 bases, with 15 bases between. CDR3 DNA sequence: TGCAGTGCTAGAGATTTTCGGACGGTCGGCTACGAGCAGTACTTC. Its translation: CSARDFRTVGYEQYF.

The genes are TRBV11-2 and TRBJ2-1; a weak D match, TRBD1 (6 bases). The V gene's germline CDR1 is SGHAT and CDR2 FQNNGV. The length of the CDR3 is 17 residues. Trimming left V 1 base short and J 5 bases short, with 18 bases between. The CDR3 DNA reads as TGTGCCAGCAGCTTAGGGGTGTTGGTCGCAGGGGACAATGAGCAGTTCTTC. Protein: CASSLGVLVAGDNEQFF. The full variable domain, in which reference TRBV11-2 and TRBJ2-1 provide the parts outside the CDR3, is EAGVAQSPRYKIIEKRQSVAFWCNPISGHATLYWYQQILGQGPKLLIQFQNNGVVDDSQLPKDRFSAERLKGVDSTLKIQPAKLEDSAVYLCASSLGVLVAGDNEQFFGPGTRLTVL.

Of note for this clonotype: Sequence at one end of the junction differs from germline and may be a read error. V and J are TRBV20-1 and TRBJ2-7; perhaps D is TRBD1 or TRBD2 (5 bases each). CDR3 length equals 13 residues. Germline V gives CDR1 DFQATT, CDR2 SNEGSKA (reference sequence). This chain's CDR3 is CSARDSGVYEQYF. The DNA for the CDR3 is TGCAGTGCCAGAGACAGCGGAGTCTACGAGCAGTACTTC.